The 9 T cell receptor beta chains presented below share a single source sample, sequenced in a study of blood T cells in healthy people across ages. A second PCR, run for about 7 to 11 cycles, used a sample-barcoded 5' primer plus a J-beta primer mix. TCRdb reprocessed the 5' RACE reads with MiXCR, giving one entry per CDR3 protein. The sample lists 750,000 to 850,000 distinct CDR3 sequences; roughly 25% were seen once. The sample was also linked to a second study, of T cells of mothers and their children.

The sequenced sample consisted of blood. The receptors originated from a boy younger than 18 in good health.

The chain combines TRBV6-2 or TRBV6-3 with TRBJ2-1; 11 positions match TRBD2. With 6 bases clipped from V and 7 bases from J, the junction kept 11 bases outside the gene matches. The length of the CDR3 is 16 residues. Germline V gene data show CDR1 as MNHEY and CDR2 as SVGEGT. This CDR3 reads CASRPTSGGSGNEQFF. The CDR3 coding sequence is TGTGCCAGCAGGCCTACTAGCGGGGGTTCGGGTAATGAGCAGTTCTTC.

This chain links TRBV4-3 with TRBJ2-5; 11 nucleotides line up with TRBD2. The V segment lost 0 bases and the J segment 4 bases; nucleotides outside the gene matches: 10. The CDR3 length is 18 residues. CDR1 and CDR2 (germline): LGHNA, YSLEER. DNA for the CDR3: TGCGCCAGCAGCCAAGACCTCCACACGACTAGCGGGATAGAGACCCAGTACTTC. Amino acid sequence: CASSQDLHTTSGIETQYF.

The chain employs TRBV20-1 and TRBJ1-5; D ambiguous. This CDR3 region has 13 residues. From germline, CDR1 is DFQATT and CDR2 SNEGSKA (reference sequence). V lost 3 bases, J lost 7 bases, and 13 bases lay in between. For the CDR3, the DNA is TGCAGTGCTAGGAGAGACTCGGAACAGCCCCAGCATTTT. This translates into CSARRDSEQPQHF.

The chain recombines TRBV20-1 with TRBJ2-4, with 10 bases identical to TRBD2. The CDR3 loop spans 16 amino acids. V was pared by 6 bases and J by 1 base, with 9 bases of the junction left unmatched. In germline, CDR1 is DFQATT, CDR2 SNEGSKA (reference sequence). In DNA form, the CDR3 reads TGCAGTGCCCAGCGGGAGGGAGGATGGGCCAAAAACATTCAGTACTTC. Its translation is CSAQREGGWAKNIQYF.

V gene TRBV11-2 combines with J gene TRBJ2-5, with D unresolved. Germline-derived CDR1 and CDR2 are SGHAT and FQNNGV. V lost 4 bases to trimming and J lost 7 bases, with 10 bases between them. The CDR3 runs to 12 residues. The CDR3 coding sequence is TGTGCCAGCAGCTCCATGGGGTGGACCCAGTACTTC. Protein product: CASSSMGWTQYF.

The V and J genes are TRBV5-6 and TRBJ2-7; either TRBD1 or TRBD2 may fit D (6 bases each). The germline V gene has CDR1 SGHDT and CDR2 YYEEEE. The CDR3 is made up of 15 amino acids. V lost 0 bases and J 3 bases, leaving 13 bases between the germline ends. The CDR3 DNA reads as TGTGCCAGCAGCTTGGCCTTGGGGGGCTTCTACGAGCAGTACTTC. Translating gives CASSLALGGFYEQYF. Based on the CDR3 plus reference TRBV5-6 and TRBJ2-7, the full variable domain is DAGVTQSPTHLIKTRGQQVTLRCSPKSGHDTVSWYQQALGQGPQFIFQYYEEEERQRGNFPDRFSGHQFPNYSSELNVNALLLGDSALYLCASSLALGGFYEQYFGPGTRLTVT.

As DNA, the CDR3 is TGCAGCGTTGAGCCCGGACAGAAGTACCAAGAGACCCAGTACTTC. It is translated as CSVEPGQKYQETQYF. This rearrangement joins TRBV29-1 to TRBJ2-5; maybe TRBD1 (6 bases). Germline V CDR1 and CDR2: SQVTM, ANQGSEA. The CDR3 totals 15 residues. V was trimmed by 3 bases and J by 0 bases, leaving 14 bases between them.

V is TRBV20-1 and J is TRBJ2-1; 7 positions agree with TRBD1. The germline gives CDR1 DFQATT, CDR2 SNEGSKA (reference sequence). The CDR3 consists of 14 residues. The junction had 5 bases not matched to a gene; V was cut back by 6 bases and J by 0 bases. CDR3 sequence (DNA): TGCAGTGCCGTGGGGACAGTCTCCTACAATGAGCAGTTCTTC. This encodes CSAVGTVSYNEQFF.

The sample holds a few counts of this clonotype. This rearrangement joins TRBV11-2 to TRBJ2-3, with no clear D. The length of the CDR3 is 13 residues. Germline CDR1 SGHAT, CDR2 FQNNGV. Deletions cut 8 bases from V and 7 bases from J, with 16 bases between. The CDR3 DNA follows: TGTGCCAGCTATTCCTCACGCGGTTATACGCAGTATTTT. Its translation is CASYSSRGYTQYF.